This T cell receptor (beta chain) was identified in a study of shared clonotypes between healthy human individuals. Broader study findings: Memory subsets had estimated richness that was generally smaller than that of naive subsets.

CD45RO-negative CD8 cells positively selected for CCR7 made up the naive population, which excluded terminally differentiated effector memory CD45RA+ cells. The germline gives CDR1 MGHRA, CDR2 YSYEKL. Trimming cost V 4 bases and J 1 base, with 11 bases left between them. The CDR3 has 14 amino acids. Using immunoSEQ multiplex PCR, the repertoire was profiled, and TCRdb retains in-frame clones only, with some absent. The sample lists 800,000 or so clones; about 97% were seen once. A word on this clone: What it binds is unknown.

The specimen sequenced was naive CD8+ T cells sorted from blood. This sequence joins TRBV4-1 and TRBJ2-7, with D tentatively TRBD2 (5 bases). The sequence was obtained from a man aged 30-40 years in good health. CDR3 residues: CASSRVGLSYEQYF. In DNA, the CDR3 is TGCGCCAGCAGCCGTGTCGGACTTTCCTACGAGCAGTACTTC.